This T cell receptor beta chain was observed in a study of shared T cell receptors in the human thymus. The CDR3 loop spans 18 amino acids. The V and J ends lost 5 bases and 0 bases, in that order; junction bases with no gene match: 11. Germline loops: CDR1 PRHDT, CDR2 FYEKMQ (reference sequence). Some clones are missing from TCRdb's copy, which holds only in-frame ones; the method was immunoSEQ multiplex PCR. The table has 500,000 to 850,000 clones, about 90% seen once. These data were also reused for a study on human thymus T cells. As reported in that work: Resections were taken during corrective heart surgery, and the thymus tissue came from these. Thymic and blood repertoires seemed to show skewed V and J gene use. Related research described thymic repertoires that were highly overlapping among unrelated individuals.

Sequencing was performed on thymocytes. The V call is TRBV13, the J call TRBJ1-4; 8 bases are shared with TRBD1. The origin of this receptor is a boy under two years old with a congenital heart defect. The DNA of the CDR3 is TGTGCCAGCAGCCCTCGGACAGGGAAAACGACAACTAATGAAAAACTGTTTTTT. Translated, it gives CASSPRTGKTTTNEKLFF.